The clone carrying this T cell receptor (beta chain) has ten or more counts. What it recognizes is unknown. TCRdb reprocessed the RT-PCR reads via MiXCR and lists one record per CDR3 protein. Of about 180,000 distinct CDR3 sequences listed, approximately 9.2% are singletons. Germline values: CDR1 DFQATT, CDR2 SNEGSKA (reference sequence). J lost 7 bases, V lost 2 bases, and 6 bases had no gene match. The CDR3 runs to 15 residues. The sample is drawn from a study of response to subunit inactivated influenza vaccine. Findings of the study overall: Each seasonal influenza vaccination recruits few new T cells, the authors suggested.

Sequenced material: non-naive T cells sorted from PBMCs, taken on the day of vaccination. The clonotype originates from a man in his fifties or sixties who received an inactivated influenza vaccine. V and J are TRBV20-1 and TRBJ2-1, with 12 bases identical to TRBD2. CDR3 region: CSARMLAGGPNEQFF. CDR3 nucleotide sequence: TGCAGTGCTAGAATGCTAGCGGGAGGGCCTAATGAGCAGTTCTTC.